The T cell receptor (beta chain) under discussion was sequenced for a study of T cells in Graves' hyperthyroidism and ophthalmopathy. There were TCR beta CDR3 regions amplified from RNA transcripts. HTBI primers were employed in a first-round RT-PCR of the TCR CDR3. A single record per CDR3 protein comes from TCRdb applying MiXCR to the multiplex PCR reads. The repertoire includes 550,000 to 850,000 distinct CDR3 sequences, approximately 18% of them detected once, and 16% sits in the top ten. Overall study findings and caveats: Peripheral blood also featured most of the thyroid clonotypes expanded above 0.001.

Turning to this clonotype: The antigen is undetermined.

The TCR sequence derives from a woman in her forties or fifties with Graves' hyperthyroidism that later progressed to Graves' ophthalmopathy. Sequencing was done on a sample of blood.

CDR3 DNA: TGTGCCAGCAGTTATTCCCCCGGTGCAGATACGCAGTATTTT. It specifies CASSYSPGADTQYF. The chain combines TRBV6-2 or TRBV6-3 with TRBJ2-3; D uncertain. This CDR3 has 14 residues. The germline V gene encodes CDR1 MNHEY and CDR2 SVGEGT. V gave up 3 bases and J gave up 4 bases, with 11 bases separating them.